This TCR beta chain was captured in a study of T cell repertoires in cytomegalovirus infection. Background on the study: Indications of both CMV infection and matching HLA type were provided by public TCR beta signatures. General study results and limits: Carriage of CMV together with the relevant HLA was identifiable through cumulative public TCR beta family frequency.

TCRdb re-called the reads through MiXCR, storing one row per CDR3 protein. In the table there are 650,000 to 850,000 distinct CDR3 sequences, roughly 29% of which are singletons. Germline V lookup: CDR1 SGHVS, CDR2 FNYEAQ. CDR3 length equals 12 residues. V lost 6 bases to trimming and J lost 7 bases, with 12 bases between them. About this clonotype: Antigen specificity is unknown.

Sample: cultured CD8+ T cells from PBMCs, taken from culture after CMV antigen stimulation. V and J are TRBV7-6 and TRBJ1-1, with D possibly matching TRBD1 (6 bases). The TCR was taken from a human donor in good health (CMV status not recorded). Some clones in this sample may be carry-over from other donors' samples. CDR3 protein: CASRKGEGEAFF. DNA for the CDR3: TGTGCCAGCAGGAAGGGGGAGGGTGAAGCTTTCTTT.